The 32 T cell receptor beta chains presented below share a single source sample, sequenced in a study of shared clonotypes between healthy human individuals. Data came from immunoSEQ multiplex PCR; TCRdb stores just in-frame clones and leaves some out. The sample includes about 990,000 clones, about four fifths of them seen just once. Sequenced material: memory CD4+ T cells from PBMCs. Subset: CD45RA-negative fraction. The receptors originated from a man aged 18-30 years in good health. Some clones in this sample may be carry-over from other donors' samples.

The V call is TRBV7-8, the J call TRBJ1-4, with D possibly matching TRBD1 (5 bases). V gave up 11 bases and J gave up 0 bases, with 28 bases separating them. The germline V gene encodes CDR1 SGHVS and CDR2 FQNEAQ. The CDR3 spans 19 residues. The CDR3 here is CASYRGRALRLATNEKLFF. DNA of the CDR3: TGTGCCTCCTATAGGGGCAGGGCTCTTCGACTTGCAACTAATGAAAAACTGTTTTTT.

V gene TRBV6-1 combines with J gene TRBJ1-2, with a possible D match to TRBD1 (5 bases). V dropped 6 bases and J dropped 4 bases, with 12 bases sitting between them. The length of the CDR3 is 13 residues. From germline, CDR1 is MNHNS and CDR2 SASEGT. The CDR3 DNA sequence: TGTGCCAGCAGGTCAGGGATGCGCTATGGCTACACCTTC. It is translated as CASRSGMRYGYTF.

The chain is built from TRBV5-8 and TRBJ2-6; the match to TRBD1 covers 9 bases. In germline, CDR1 is SGHTS, CDR2 YDEGEE. V was pared by 0 bases and J by 0 bases, with 4 bases of the junction left unmatched. The CDR3 is 18 residues long. The CDR3 DNA reads TGTGCCAGCAGCTTGGGGACAGGGGCGGACTCTGGGGCCAACGTCCTGACTTTC. This codes for CASSLGTGADSGANVLTF.

The sample holds a few counts of this clone. The chain combines TRBV2 with TRBJ1-1; possible D gene TRBD1, 5 bases. Germline assignment: CDR1 SNHLY and CDR2 FYNNEI. Trimming removed 6 bases at V and 5 bases at J, with 7 bases between. The CDR3 consists of 11 residues. CDR3 in DNA: TGTGCCAGCAGGGGGGAGACTGAAGCTTTCTTT. Translating it yields CASRGETEAFF.

CDR3 in amino acids: CASSFTSSFTQYF. The CDR3 DNA reads TGTGCCAGCAGCTTTACATCTAGCTTTACGCAGTATTTT. The chain is built from TRBV7-9 and TRBJ2-3; D possibly corresponds to TRBD2 (5 bases). Germline CDR1 SEHNR, CDR2 FQNEAQ (reference sequence). Trimming took 3 bases from V and 8 from J, leaving 12 bases between them. This CDR3 comprises 13 residues.

The chain combines TRBV19 with TRBJ2-5; D remains ambiguous. Trimming stripped 5 bases from V and 2 bases from J, with 3 bases between. Germline values: CDR1 LNHDA, CDR2 SQIVND (reference sequence). The CDR3 is 11 amino acids. CDR3 sequence (DNA): TGTGCCAGTAGTGCTCAAGAGACCCAGTACTTC. It yields the protein CASSAQETQYF.

The CDR3 DNA reads as TGCAGCGCCTTACGGGGGCTGGACACTGAAGCTTTCTTT. It yields the protein CSALRGLDTEAFF. The V call is TRBV29-1, the J call TRBJ1-1; possibly TRBD1 for D (6 bases). The length of the CDR3 is 13 residues. Germline CDR1 SQVTM, CDR2 ANQGSEA. Trimming removed 7 bases at V and 3 bases at J, with 15 bases between. Drawing the rest from reference TRBV29-1 and TRBJ1-1, the complete variable domain is SAVISQKPSRDICQRGTSLTIQCQVDSQVTMMFWYRQQPGQSLTLIATANQGSEATYESGFVIDKFPISRPNLTFSTLTVSNMSPEDSSIYLCSALRGLDTEAFFGQGTRLTVV.

This clone was seen a few times. The chain has TRBV21-1 and TRBJ1-4. TRBV21-1 is marked as a pseudogene. The CDR3 consists of 15 residues. The CDR3 DNA sequence: TGTGCCAGCAGCAAAAGACTTGTATGTCGTGAAAAACTGTTTTTT. It encodes CASSKRLVCREKLFF.

The chain uses TRBV7-2 and TRBJ1-2; D is unresolved. Looked up from germline, CDR1 is SGHTA and CDR2 is FQGNSA. This CDR3 is 15 amino acids long. With 4 bases removed from V and 0 bases from J, the gap between germline ends came to 12 bases. The CDR3 loop is CASSSQSAANYGYTF. The CDR3 DNA reads as TGTGCCAGCAGCTCTCAGTCGGCGGCTAACTATGGCTACACCTTC.

CDR3 residues: CSVEGTTSGATDTQYF. In nucleotides, the CDR3 is TGCAGCGTTGAAGGGACGACTAGCGGGGCAACAGATACGCAGTATTTT. The V gene is TRBV29-1, the J gene TRBJ2-3; 11 nucleotides line up with TRBD2. Losses at the gene ends were 1 base for V and 3 bases for J; bases not matched to a gene: 6. The length of the CDR3 is 16 residues. CDR1 and CDR2 (germline): SQVTM, ANQGSEA.

This chain links TRBV5-1 with TRBJ2-2; 8 nucleotides match TRBD1. CDR1 SGHRS and CDR2 YFSETQ come from the germline V gene. J gave up 0 bases and V 3 bases, and 16 bases lay outside the gene matches. The CDR3 has 20 residues. This CDR3 is CASSSTGTGALSPNTGELFF. The CDR3 DNA sequence: TGCGCCAGCAGCTCCACCGGGACAGGAGCTTTAAGCCCGAACACCGGGGAGCTGTTTTTT.

This clone was observed at least ten times. The V gene is TRBV7-3, the J gene TRBJ1-1; no clear D. This CDR3 has 13 residues. Trimming removed 5 bases from V and 1 base from J, with 8 bases in between. Germline CDR1 SGHTA, CDR2 FQGTGA. The DNA of the CDR3 is TGTGCCAGCAGCCCCCAACCGAACACTGAAGCTTTCTTT. Translated: CASSPQPNTEAFF.

The CDR3 DNA sequence: TGTGCCAGCAGCTCGGACTATCGGGGAGGGGAGCTGTTTTTT. Encoded protein: CASSSDYRGGELFF. V gene TRBV7-9 combines with J gene TRBJ2-2; D is possibly TRBD2 (6 bases). V dropped 4 bases and J dropped 8 bases, with 14 bases sitting between them. The CDR3 runs to 14 residues. The V gene's germline CDR1 is SEHNR and CDR2 FQNEAQ (reference sequence).

The rearrangement uses TRBV30 and TRBJ2-3, with D possibly matching TRBD2 (6 bases). Germline V CDR1 and CDR2: GTSNPN, SVGIG (reference sequence). The CDR3 covers 14 residues. The V gene lost 4 bases and the J gene lost 0 bases, with 11 bases spanning the gap. This CDR3 reads CAWTRGGSTDTQYF. The CDR3 DNA sequence: TGTGCCTGGACCCGGGGAGGAAGCACAGATACGCAGTATTTT.

The gene calls are TRBV9 and TRBJ2-5, with D tentatively TRBD2 (5 bases). V was trimmed by 4 bases and J by 3 bases, leaving 19 bases between them. CDR1 and CDR2 (germline): SGDLS, YYNGEE. This CDR3 has 16 residues. The CDR3 is CASSPHPSFGEETQYF. CDR3 sequence (DNA): TGTGCCAGCAGCCCCCATCCCTCTTTCGGGGAAGAGACCCAGTACTTC.

On this clone: The same CDR3 is also encoded by other DNA sequences in this sample. The chain has TRBV4-2 and TRBJ2-7; D tentatively fits TRBD1 or TRBD2 (6 bases each). CDR1 is LGHNA, CDR2 YNFKEQ, per germline. CDR3 length: 15 residues. V shed 0 bases and J shed 2 bases, with 11 bases lying between them. CDR3 in DNA: TGTGCCAGCAGCCAAGATTACGGGGGCCCCTACGAGCAGTACTTC. It codes for CASSQDYGGPYEQYF.

The CDR3 sequence is CASSGPLADTNTGELFF. In DNA, the CDR3 is TGTGCCAGCAGTGGGCCCCTAGCGGATACGAACACCGGGGAGCTGTTTTTT. The chain joins TRBV2 to TRBJ2-2, with TRBD2 matching 7 bases. Germline CDR1 SNHLY, CDR2 FYNNEI. CDR3 length: 17 amino acids. The junction had 8 bases not matched to a gene; V was cut back by 4 bases and J by 0 bases.

V and J are TRBV7-9 and TRBJ1-3, with D unclear. Germline assignment: CDR1 SEHNR and CDR2 FQNEAQ (reference sequence). Trimming stripped 2 bases from V and 2 bases from J, with 10 bases between. The CDR3 runs 15 residues. The CDR3 reads CASSLLSGAGNTIYF. CDR3 nucleotide sequence: TGTGCCAGCAGCTTATTATCCGGGGCTGGAAACACCATATATTTT.

This clone came up once. Other nucleotide sequences in the sample specify the same CDR3. The chain couples TRBV28 to TRBJ2-7, with D tentatively TRBD1 (5 bases). The CDR3 is 12 amino acids. Germline CDR1 MDHEN, CDR2 SYDVKM. Trimming stripped 3 bases from V and 3 bases from J, with 6 bases between. DNA of the CDR3: TGTGCCAGCAGTTTGACAGTCTACGAGCAGTACTTC. It specifies CASSLTVYEQYF.

The chain joins TRBV5-1 to TRBJ2-1; tentative D call: TRBD2 (5 bases). The CDR3 spans 14 residues. The V gene's germline CDR1 is SGHRS and CDR2 YFSETQ. V was trimmed by 5 bases and J by 2 bases, leaving 11 bases between them. The CDR3 is CASSGGSTYNEQFF. CDR3 in DNA: TGCGCCAGCAGTGGAGGCTCCACCTACAATGAGCAGTTCTTC.

The chain links TRBV4-3 to TRBJ2-3; D ambiguous. The ends were cut back, 1 base at V and 0 bases at J, with 8 bases in the middle. CDR1 LGHNA and CDR2 YSLEER come from the germline V gene. The CDR3 contains 15 residues. As DNA, the CDR3 is TGCGCCAGCAGCCAAGTATGGCGCAGCACAGATACGCAGTATTTT. Translation gives CASSQVWRSTDTQYF.

The rearrangement uses TRBV28 and TRBJ2-2; TRBD1 agrees at 9 bases. The CDR3 contains 15 residues. With V trimmed by 4 bases and J by 7 bases, 7 bases remained unmatched. Germline CDR1 and CDR2: MDHEN and SYDVKM. The DNA of the CDR3 is TGTGCCAGCAGTTCCGGGACAGGGTATAACGGGGAGCTGTTTTTT. It is translated as CASSSGTGYNGELFF.

The chain joins TRBV7-9 to TRBJ2-5; D perhaps matches TRBD1 (6 bases). CDR1 SEHNR and CDR2 FQNEAQ come from the germline V gene (reference sequence). The ends were cut back, 4 bases at V and 0 bases at J, with 12 bases in the middle. The CDR3 runs to 15 residues. The CDR3 sequence is CASSSRGGDQETQYF. The CDR3 DNA reads TGTGCCAGCAGCTCCAGGGGTGGCGACCAAGAGACCCAGTACTTC.

The rearrangement joins TRBV16 to TRBJ1-1; 8 bases agree with TRBD1. From germline, CDR1 is KGHSY and CDR2 FQNENV. With V trimmed by 2 bases and J by 4 bases, 6 bases remained unmatched. This CDR3 is 15 amino acids long. The CDR3 loop is CASSQENRGSTEAFF. The CDR3 coding sequence is TGTGCCAGCAGCCAAGAGAACAGGGGGAGCACTGAAGCTTTCTTT.

The chain is built from TRBV7-2 and TRBJ1-2; possible D gene TRBD1, 5 bases. The germline V gene encodes CDR1 SGHTA and CDR2 FQGNSA. The CDR3 contains 13 residues. V lost 5 bases and J lost 7, with 14 bases in between. This CDR3 is CASSAGVSGGYTF. In nucleotides, the CDR3 is TGTGCCAGCAGCGCGGGGGTGTCGGGTGGCTACACCTTC.

The chain employs TRBV7-8 and TRBJ2-2; TRBD1 aligns across 8 bases. Germline V gene data show CDR1 as SGHVS and CDR2 as FQNEAQ. CDR3 length: 17 amino acids. V lost 4 bases, J lost 4 bases, and 11 bases stayed unmatched. The CDR3 region is CASSSKDRGSRTGELFF. The CDR3 nucleotides read TGTGCCAGCAGCTCCAAAGACAGGGGTTCACGCACCGGGGAGCTGTTTTTT.

The chain uses TRBV5-6 and TRBJ1-6, with TRBD1 identical over 9 bases. The CDR3 runs 15 residues. CDR1 is SGHDT and CDR2 is YYEEEE in the germline V gene. The J segment lost 7 bases and the V segment lost 4 bases, leaving 6 bases of the junction unmatched. The chain's CDR3 is CASSGSTGGNSPLHF. The CDR3 DNA follows: TGTGCCAGCAGCGGGTCGACAGGGGGGAATTCACCCCTCCACTTT.

This chain links TRBV6-5 with TRBJ2-5, with D perhaps matching TRBD1 or TRBD2 (5 bases each). Germline V CDR1 and CDR2: MNHEY, SVGAGI. The CDR3 has 14 residues. Trimming stripped 6 bases from V and 5 bases from J, with 16 bases between. The CDR3 region is CASSRRGPGETQYF. The CDR3 DNA sequence: TGTGCCAGCAGCCGACGGGGTCCAGGGGAGACCCAGTACTTC.

This chain's CDR3 is CASSLVPGADEQYF. The CDR3 DNA sequence: TGTGCCAGCAGCTTAGTCCCAGGGGCGGACGAGCAGTACTTC. The V call is TRBV11-3, the J call TRBJ2-7; a weak D match, TRBD1 (6 bases). Germline values: CDR1 SGHNT, CDR2 YENEEA. The V gene lost 1 base and the J gene lost 5 bases, with 12 bases spanning the gap. The CDR3 is made up of 14 amino acids. Combining the CDR3 with reference TRBV11-3 and TRBJ2-7 gives the whole variable domain EAGVVQSPRYKIIEKKQPVAFWCNPISGHNTLYWYLQNLGQGPELLIRYENEEAVDDSQLPKDRFSAERLKGVDSTLKIQPAELGDSAVYLCASSLVPGADEQYFGPGTRLTVT.

On this clone itself: The sample carries other DNA sequences with the same CDR3. The V gene is TRBV5-1, the J gene TRBJ2-7; weak D call: TRBD2 (5 bases). The CDR3 length is 13 residues. V dropped 5 bases and J dropped 2 bases, with 11 bases sitting between them. The germline CDR1 and CDR2 sequences are SGHRS and YFSETQ. DNA of the CDR3: TGCGCCAGCAGTCCCCGGGAACCCTACGAGCAGTACTTC. Translated, it gives CASSPREPYEQYF.

This sequence joins TRBV4-3 and TRBJ2-3, with TRBD2 matching over 8 bases. Germline V gene data show CDR1 as LGHNA and CDR2 as YSLEER. The CDR3 is 16 amino acids. V was clipped by 0 bases and J by 4 bases; unmatched bases: 6. DNA of the CDR3: TGCGCCAGCAGCCAAGATAGTGCGGGAGGTTCAGATACGCAGTATTTT. As protein: CASSQDSAGGSDTQYF.

The rearrangement links TRBV27 to TRBJ1-2, with D perhaps TRBD1 (6 bases). The germline gives CDR1 MNHEY, CDR2 SMNVEV (reference sequence). This CDR3 contains 15 residues. Trimming took off 4 bases at V and 4 bases at J, with 16 bases between the two ends. The CDR3 DNA is TGTGCCAGCAGTTCACAACGCCGGGACACCTATGGCTACACCTTC. Translating it yields CASSSQRRDTYGYTF.